This TCR beta chain was profiled in a study of PD-L1 blockade in urothelial cancer. Study information: Chemotherapy regimens numbering 0 to 3 had been given to patients.

Germline V gives CDR1 MDHEN, CDR2 SYDVKM. There are 11 residues in the CDR3. V was cut by 8 bases and J by 5 bases, with 8 bases left in between. Every PCR received spiked-in synthetic TCR analog templates. Sequencing was performed with immunoSEQ multiplex PCR; in TCRdb, only in-frame clones are kept and a portion is missing. The sample shows around 70,000 clones, approximately 81% of them seen only once. Diagnoses among patients were locally advanced or metastatic urothelial carcinoma. There were between 1 and 8 samples from each patient, taken pretreatment and on-treatment. The sample here was PBMCs, taken around atezolizumab (anti-PD-L1) treatment. The TCR comes from a man between 65 and 85 years old with urothelial cancer. This sequence joins TRBV28 and TRBJ2-3, with a tentative D call TRBD2 (5 bases). The CDR3: CASGELDTQYF. CDR3 sequence (DNA): TGTGCCAGCGGGGAGTTAGATACGCAGTATTTT.